This entry lists 30 T cell receptor beta chains sequenced from one sample in a study of shared clonotypes between healthy human individuals. Libraries were prepared by immunoSEQ multiplex PCR; TCRdb keeps only in-frame clonotypes and omits some of them. This table has some 550,000 clones, about 97% appearing once. Sequenced material: naive CD4+ T cells sorted from blood. Subset here: CD45RA+ positively selected. Receptors were obtained from a woman younger than 45 in good health.

The chain has TRBV11-3 and TRBJ2-5, with 7 nucleotides matching TRBD2. The J segment lost 0 bases and the V segment lost 3 bases, leaving 10 bases of the junction unmatched. The CDR3 totals 17 residues. Looked up from germline, CDR1 is SGHNT and CDR2 is YENEEA. DNA of the CDR3: TGTGCCAGCAGCTTTTTGGCTAGCGGTATGGACCAAGAGACCCAGTACTTC. This encodes CASSFLASGMDQETQYF.

J is TRBJ1-3 and V is TRBV11-2, with no clear D. This CDR3 is built from 16 residues. The germline gives CDR1 SGHAT, CDR2 FQNNGV. With 3 bases removed from V and 0 bases from J, the gap between germline ends came to 12 bases. The CDR3 here is CASSFIQASSGNTIYF. CDR3 DNA sequence: TGTGCCAGCAGCTTCATTCAAGCGAGCTCTGGAAACACCATATATTTT.

The rearrangement joins TRBV11-2 to TRBJ2-2; D remains ambiguous. The germline V gene encodes CDR1 SGHAT and CDR2 FQNNGV. CDR3 length equals 13 residues. V gave up 5 bases and J gave up 4 bases, with 8 bases separating them. DNA for the CDR3: TGTGCCAGCAGCCTTCCCCGCACCGGGGAGCTGTTTTTT. Residues: CASSLPRTGELFF. The entire variable domain, with the rest obtained from reference TRBV11-2 and TRBJ2-2, is as follows: EAGVAQSPRYKIIEKRQSVAFWCNPISGHATLYWYQQILGQGPKLLIQFQNNGVVDDSQLPKDRFSAERLKGVDSTLKIQPAKLEDSAVYLCASSLPRTGELFFGEGSRLTVL.

In the case of this clone: Other DNA sequences of this sample code for an identical CDR3. The chain uses TRBV7-9 and TRBJ1-2, with a possible D match to TRBD1 (5 bases). The length of the CDR3 is 12 residues. The germline V gene encodes CDR1 SEHNR and CDR2 FQNEAQ (reference sequence). Trimming removed 3 bases from V and 4 bases from J, with 6 bases in between. The CDR3 sequence is CASSFDSYGYTF. The CDR3 DNA reads TGTGCCAGCAGCTTCGACAGCTATGGCTACACCTTC.

This chain joins TRBV18 and TRBJ2-7; 8 bases are a match to TRBD1. The CDR3 covers 15 residues. In germline, CDR1 is KGHSH, CDR2 LQKENI. V shed 6 bases, J shed 2 bases, and the junction held 9 bases outside the gene matches. In DNA, the CDR3 is TGTGCCAGCTCTCAAAGACAGGGGCCCACCTACGAGCAGTACTTC. Its translation is CASSQRQGPTYEQYF.

The chain combines TRBV21-1 with TRBJ2-5. TRBV21-1 is labeled a pseudogene. The CDR3 is 11 residues long. This CDR3 is CASSPRLAQYF. CDR3 nucleotide sequence: TGTGCCAGCAGCCCACGTCTGGCCCAGTACTTC.

J is TRBJ1-3 and V is TRBV6-6, with D perhaps matching TRBD1 (5 bases). Trimming cost V 7 bases and J 7 bases, with 8 bases left between them. The CDR3 length is 11 residues. Germline CDR1 is MNHNY and CDR2 is SVGAGI (reference sequence). The CDR3 is CASTGLNTIYF. The CDR3 nucleotides read TGTGCCAGCACAGGGCTGAACACCATATATTTT.

This chain joins TRBV6-1 and TRBJ2-1; possibly TRBD2 for D (6 bases). Trimming took 7 bases from V and 2 from J, leaving 9 bases between them. This CDR3 is 13 amino acids long. From germline, CDR1 is MNHNS and CDR2 SASEGT. CDR3: CASIGRTYNEQFF. The CDR3 DNA is TGTGCCAGCATCGGGAGAACCTACAATGAGCAGTTCTTC.

The chain joins TRBV11-2 to TRBJ2-5; 10 bases agree with TRBD2. The germline V gene encodes CDR1 SGHAT and CDR2 FQNNGV. CDR3 length: 16 amino acids. Losses at the gene ends were 1 base for V and 1 base for J; bases not matched to a gene: 3. Here the CDR3 DNA reads TGTGCCAGCAGCTTAGCGCCTAGCGGGGGCCAAGAGACCCAGTACTTC. Its translation: CASSLAPSGGQETQYF. Looking up the rest from reference TRBV11-2 and TRBJ2-5 gives the full variable domain: EAGVAQSPRYKIIEKRQSVAFWCNPISGHATLYWYQQILGQGPKLLIQFQNNGVVDDSQLPKDRFSAERLKGVDSTLKIQPAKLEDSAVYLCASSLAPSGGQETQYFGPGTRLLVL.

The sample holds one count of this clone. This chain's CDR3 is CASSLVGGSTYEQYF. Here the CDR3 DNA reads TGTGCCAGCAGCTTAGTTGGAGGCAGTACCTACGAGCAGTACTTC. The J gene is TRBJ2-7, the V gene TRBV7-2; TRBD2 might be the D (5 bases). The CDR3 spans 15 residues. Trimming removed 1 base from V and 2 bases from J, with 12 bases in between. Germline CDR1 and CDR2: SGHTA and FQGNSA.

V and J are TRBV28 and TRBJ2-3; maybe TRBD2 (6 bases). The germline V gene encodes CDR1 MDHEN and CDR2 SYDVKM. CDR3 length: 15 amino acids. The ends were cut back, 5 bases at V and 1 base at J, with 13 bases in the middle. CDR3 sequence: CASSSGWSGTDTQYF. The CDR3 DNA is TGTGCCAGCAGTAGCGGGTGGTCGGGCACAGATACGCAGTATTTT.

The chain's CDR3 is CASAPGLAGYNEQFF. CDR3 coding DNA: TGTGCCAGCGCCCCGGGACTAGCGGGATACAATGAGCAGTTCTTC. The V gene is TRBV25-1, the J gene TRBJ2-1; 13 positions agree with TRBD2. Germline V gene sequence: CDR1 MGHDK, CDR2 SYGVNS. The J segment lost 4 bases and the V segment lost 8 bases, leaving 5 bases of the junction unmatched. The CDR3 has 15 residues. The full variable domain, in which reference TRBV25-1 and TRBJ2-1 provide the parts outside the CDR3, is EADIYQTPRYLVIGTGKKITLECSQTMGHDKMYWYQQDPGMELHLIHYSYGVNSTEKGDLSSESTVSRIRTEHFPLTLESARPSHTSQYLCASAPGLAGYNEQFFGPGTRLTVL.

The chain couples TRBV11-2 to TRBJ2-7; TRBD1 aligns across 7 bases. CDR3 length: 12 amino acids. J lost 13 bases, V lost 3 bases, and 9 bases had no gene match. The germline CDR1 and CDR2 sequences are SGHAT and FQNNGV. CDR3 DNA sequence: TGTGCCAGCAGCTTTTTGGACAGGCCACTATACTTC. It specifies CASSFLDRPLYF.

The V call is TRBV5-1, the J call TRBJ1-1; D not certain. There are 15 residues in the CDR3. Trimming took 0 bases from V and 0 from J, leaving 9 bases between them. Germline assignment: CDR1 SGHRS and CDR2 YFSETQ. The CDR3 bases are TGCGCCAGCAGCTTGGAGGGCTACATGAACACTGAAGCTTTCTTT. This sequence encodes CASSLEGYMNTEAFF.

The chain is built from TRBV15 and TRBJ2-7, with D perhaps given as TRBD1 or TRBD2 (6 bases each). This CDR3 contains 15 residues. V dropped 1 base and J dropped 2 bases, with 12 bases sitting between them. CDR1 is LNHNV, CDR2 YYDKDF, per germline (reference sequence). CDR3 protein: CATSRGGADTYEQYF. For the CDR3, the DNA is TGTGCCACCAGCAGAGGGGGGGCAGACACCTACGAGCAGTACTTC.

This chain uses TRBV19 with TRBJ2-3; 7 nucleotides agree with TRBD1. The CDR3 is 13 amino acids. Germline loops: CDR1 LNHDA, CDR2 SQIVND (reference sequence). J was trimmed by 5 bases and V by 5 bases; bases with no gene match: 4. CDR3 protein: CASSLTGRDTQYF. The CDR3 nucleotides read TGTGCCAGTAGTTTGACAGGGAGAGATACGCAGTATTTT.

The genes are TRBV29-1 and TRBJ2-6, with D unresolved. The CDR3 is 13 residues long. Trimming took 7 bases from V and 0 from J, leaving 7 bases between them. Germline CDR1 reads SQVTM; CDR2 reads ANQGSEA. The CDR3 protein is CSAHTSGANVLTF. CDR3 coding DNA: TGCAGCGCCCATACCTCTGGGGCCAACGTCCTGACTTTC.

The chain links TRBV6-5 to TRBJ1-2; the match to TRBD1 covers 9 bases. V gave up 8 bases and J gave up 8 bases; unmatched junction bases: 12. This CDR3 region has 14 residues. CDR1 and CDR2 (germline): MNHEY, SVGAGI. CDR3 DNA: TGTGCCAGCCGGCCAAGGGACAGGGTCCACGGCTACACCTTC. Encoded protein: CASRPRDRVHGYTF.

The chain joins TRBV6-4 to TRBJ1-2, with TRBD1 as a possible D gene (5 bases). Trimming removed 8 bases at V and 2 bases at J, with 6 bases between. Per germline, CDR1 MRHNA and CDR2 SNTAGT. This CDR3 has 11 residues. The chain's CDR3 is CASSGNYGYTF. The CDR3 region has the DNA TGTGCCAGCTCAGGGAACTATGGCTACACCTTC.

The chain employs TRBV7-6 and TRBJ2-3; 9 nucleotides agree with TRBD1. This CDR3 contains 17 residues. Trimming cost V 6 bases and J 2 bases; bases outside gene matches: 12. The germline V gene has CDR1 SGHVS and CDR2 FNYEAQ. The CDR3 coding sequence is TGTGCCAGCAGAGACATACCGGGACAGGGCAACACAGATACGCAGTATTTT. Protein product: CASRDIPGQGNTDTQYF.

The gene calls are TRBV2 and TRBJ2-1, with D uncertain. Per germline, CDR1 SNHLY and CDR2 FYNNEI. The CDR3 is made up of 13 amino acids. V was cut by 6 bases and J by 5 bases, with 11 bases left in between. CDR3 region: CASSRKWDNEQFF. The CDR3 nucleotides read TGTGCCAGCAGCAGGAAATGGGACAATGAGCAGTTCTTC.

This chain links TRBV5-4 with TRBJ2-7; D gene uncertain. CDR3 length: 12 amino acids. V gave up 4 bases and J gave up 6 bases, with 11 bases separating them. Germline V gene lookup returns CDR1 SGHNT and CDR2 YYREEE (reference sequence). This CDR3 reads CASSDYRAEQYF. The CDR3 region has the DNA TGTGCCAGCAGCGATTATCGGGCCGAGCAGTACTTC.

The chain couples TRBV5-4 to TRBJ1-1, with no clear D. V was cut by 0 bases and J by 7 bases, with 10 bases left in between. This CDR3 spans 13 amino acids. Germline CDR1 and CDR2: SGHNT and YYREEE (reference sequence). DNA of the CDR3: TGTGCCAGCAGCTTGGACCACCCTCTTGAAGCTTTCTTT. Encoded protein: CASSLDHPLEAFF. Looking up the rest from reference TRBV5-4 and TRBJ1-1 gives the full variable domain: ETGVTQSPTHLIKTRGQQVTLRCSSQSGHNTVSWYQQALGQGPQFIFQYYREEENGRGNFPPRFSGLQFPNYSSELNVNALELDDSALYLCASSLDHPLEAFFGQGTRLTVV.

The chain uses TRBV10-3 and TRBJ2-7; 9 nucleotides line up with TRBD1. Germline V gene sequence: CDR1 ENHRY, CDR2 SYGVKD. After removal of 10 bases from V and 3 bases from J, the junction contained 10 bases not matched to a gene. The CDR3 sequence is 14 residues long. The CDR3 is CATNGGQGIYEQYF. In nucleotides, the CDR3 is TGTGCCACCAATGGGGGACAGGGAATCTACGAGCAGTACTTC.

The chain combines TRBV4-1 with TRBJ2-7; 8 bases are shared with TRBD2. Germline loops: CDR1 MGHRA, CDR2 YSYEKL. V was pared by 2 bases and J by 2 bases, with 8 bases of the junction left unmatched. CDR3 size: 16 residues. The CDR3, as DNA: TGCGCCAGCAGCCAAAAAACGCGGGAGGAAACCTACGAGCAGTACTTC. Translation gives CASSQKTREETYEQYF.

CDR3 in amino acids: CASRSPGQYTDTQYF. The CDR3 nucleotides read TGTGCCAGCAGAAGTCCAGGGCAATACACAGATACGCAGTATTTT. This chain links TRBV6-1 with TRBJ2-3; D is possibly TRBD1 (5 bases). V was trimmed by 6 bases and J by 2 bases, leaving 15 bases between them. In germline, CDR1 is MNHNS, CDR2 SASEGT. CDR3 length: 15 residues.

The gene calls are TRBV7-6 and TRBJ2-3; 8 bases match TRBD1. The V and J ends lost 1 base and 6 bases, in that order; junction bases with no gene match: 6. Germline V lookup: CDR1 SGHVS, CDR2 FNYEAQ. This CDR3 comprises 15 residues. The CDR3 nucleotides read TGTGCCAGCAGCTTAGAGTACAGGGGGATGGATACGCAGTATTTT. It is translated as CASSLEYRGMDTQYF.

The V call is TRBV10-1, the J call TRBJ2-5, with 9 bases lining up with TRBD1. This CDR3 region has 17 residues. CDR1 and CDR2 from the germline V gene are WNHNN and SYGVQD (reference sequence). Germline trimming cut 3 bases from V and 0 bases from J; bases unmatched to any gene: 8. The CDR3 loop reads CASSEGTGTYYQETQYF. CDR3 sequence (DNA): TGCGCCAGCAGTGAAGGGACAGGGACCTATTACCAAGAGACCCAGTACTTC.

The V gene is TRBV5-1, the J gene TRBJ2-1; no clear D. V lost 4 bases and J lost 0, with 11 bases in between. Germline values: CDR1 SGHRS, CDR2 YFSETQ. The CDR3 has 15 residues. CDR3 loop: CASSQDGSSYNEQFF. CDR3 in DNA: TGCGCCAGCAGCCAGGACGGTAGCTCCTACAATGAGCAGTTCTTC.

V is TRBV11-2 and J is TRBJ2-1; 7 positions match TRBD2. The CDR3 spans 15 residues. The V and J ends lost 5 bases and 4 bases, in that order; junction bases with no gene match: 8. Germline CDR1 reads SGHAT; CDR2 reads FQNNGV. The CDR3 DNA follows: TGTGCCAGCAGCCCGCTAGCGGATTCTTACAATGAGCAGTTCTTC. Amino acids: CASSPLADSYNEQFF.